This T cell receptor beta chain was captured by sequencing in a study of cytomegalovirus exposure and HLA in healthy donors. Study results and caveats: Some V segments, including TRBV6-2 and TRBV6-3, were excluded as indistinguishable.

Concerning this clone itself: The antigen is not known.

With 5 bases removed from V and 3 bases from J, the gap between germline ends came to 20 bases. Germline lookup yields CDR1 MNHEY and CDR2 SMNVEV (reference sequence). This CDR3 contains 17 residues. Amplification used 60 Vbeta primers and 13 Jbeta primers. Per the original data handling: The count from a later analysis was some 80 million unique TCR beta chains, around 11 million of them shared. TCRdb's table, derived via immunoSEQ multiplex PCR, lists solely in-frame clones and lacks some. The V and J calls and clone size come from that table; D and trimming were worked out from the DNA. The table includes some 150,000 clones, approximately 82% detected once.

V gene TRBV27 combines with J gene TRBJ1-3; perhaps TRBD1 as D (5 bases). The sample was PBMCs. The sequence derives from a middle-aged man in good health and CMV-seronegative. The CDR3: CASSTIGGLGFGNTIYF. In nucleotides, the CDR3 is TGTGCCAGCAGTACGATCGGGGGATTGGGATTTGGAAACACCATATATTTT.